By proportion, the clone carrying this T cell receptor beta chain is medium-sized. The target antigen is unknown. These data come from a study of spatial heterogeneity in lung cancer. Study results and limitations: Counts that tracked tumor mutation counts were those of expanded intratumoral alpha and beta TCRs.

Specified time point: sample taken at primary tumor resection. TCRdb re-called the 5' RACE reads through MiXCR, storing one row per CDR3 protein. The sample carries 9,500 to 12,000 distinct CDR3 sequences, roughly 8% recorded once. Trimming took 0 bases from V and 8 from J, leaving 10 bases between them. The germline V gene has CDR1 LNHNV and CDR2 YYDKDF (reference sequence). The CDR3 loop spans 13 amino acids. This sequence was found in a female donor with early-stage non-small cell lung cancer. The rearrangement joins TRBV15 to TRBJ2-5; either TRBD1 or TRBD2 may fit D (5 bases each). The material sequenced was lung tumor tissue, taken at surgery. CDR3 protein: CATSRDGDVTQYF. The CDR3 DNA follows: TGTGCCACCAGCAGAGATGGGGACGTTACCCAGTACTTC.